This T cell receptor (beta chain) was sequenced for a study of OX40 agonist ivuxolimab in advanced cancers. Study as a whole: Each dose-escalation patient presented with hepatocellular carcinoma, melanoma, renal cell or head and neck cancer. The eligibility criteria allowed prior anti-PD-1, anti-PD-L1 or anti-CTLA-4 therapy, and approximately 38% had some. Study conclusions and caveats: In a subset of nonresponders, normalized T-cell clonal expansion was also low.

As concerns this clone: Its antigen is currently unknown.

The protocol was immunoSEQ multiplex PCR, while the TCRdb copy is restricted to in-frame clones and leaves out a portion. The sample consists of about 77,000 clones, around 90% of them appearing once. The sequencing here drew on CD4+ or CD8+ T cells sorted from blood, taken in a trial of the OX40 agonist ivuxolimab. The receptor was derived from an adult with an advanced solid tumor such as melanoma, head and neck, liver or kidney cancer.

The CDR3 loop reads CASSFPAPGNEKLFF. Written as DNA, the CDR3 is TGTGCCAGCAGCTTCCCCGCACCTGGAAATGAAAAACTGTTTTTT. The V call is TRBV5-5, the J call TRBJ1-4; D is undetermined. Between the trimmed V and J ends, which lost 2 bases and 5 bases, there was a span of 13 bases. Germline CDR1 is SGHKS and CDR2 is YYEKEE (reference sequence). The CDR3 contains 15 residues.